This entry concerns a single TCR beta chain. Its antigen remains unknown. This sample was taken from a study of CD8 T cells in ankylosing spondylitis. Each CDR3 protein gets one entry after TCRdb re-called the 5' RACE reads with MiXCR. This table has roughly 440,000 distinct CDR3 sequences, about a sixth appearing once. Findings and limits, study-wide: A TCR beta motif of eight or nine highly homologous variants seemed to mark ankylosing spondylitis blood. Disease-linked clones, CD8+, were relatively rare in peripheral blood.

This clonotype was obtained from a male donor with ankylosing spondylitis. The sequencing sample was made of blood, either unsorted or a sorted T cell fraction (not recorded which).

This CDR3 is CSARDEGVTRELFF. CDR3 DNA: TGCAGTGCTAGAGACGAAGGGGTGACTCGGGAGCTGTTTTTT. This sequence joins TRBV20-1 and TRBJ2-2, with TRBD1 as a possible D gene (5 bases). The germline V gene has CDR1 DFQATT and CDR2 SNEGSKA (reference sequence). This CDR3 has 14 amino acids. V gave up 0 bases and J gave up 9 bases, with 14 bases separating them.